This TCR beta chain was documented in a study of molecular identifiers for immune sequencing clone quantification. Across the whole study: Within a replicate experiment, RNA obtained from either about 20,000 or 100,000 naive CD8 cells was divided into five aliquots, and four of those aliquots were then sequenced. Study conclusions and caveats: Clones exceeding 20 RNA copies carried over 97% of effector molecules but under 1% of naive-cell molecules.

Libraries of bulk TCR were made by previously described methods (with listed TCR primers). TCRdb redid the calling of the PCR reads with MiXCR, one entry per CDR3 protein. Of 400,000 to 600,000 distinct CDR3 sequences in the sample, about 22% were seen once. In germline, CDR1 is SGHDN, CDR2 FVKESK. J gave up 4 bases and V 5 bases, and 7 bases lay outside the gene matches. The CDR3 consists of 14 residues. A CD8+CD4-CCR7+CD45RA+ gate was used to sort naive CD8 T cells. There are a few counts of this clonotype. The antigen is not known. The TCR comes from a human donor in good health. Some libraries in this study had Jurkat cell RNA spiked in. This chain connects TRBV14 to TRBJ1-1; TRBD1 matches 7 bases. Sequencing was performed on naive CD8+ T cells from blood, with Jurkat cell RNA spiked in. Subset defined: FACS-sorted CD8+CD4-CCR7+CD45RA+ naive T cells. For the CDR3, the DNA is TGTGCCAGCAGCAGACAGGGATTTGGCACTGAAGCTTTCTTT. This translates into CASSRQGFGTEAFF.